This T cell receptor (beta chain) was documented in a study of blood T cell repertoires in COVID-19. The wider study: Researchers got acute and convalescent COVID-19 samples from the United States, Italy and Spain. In each case, the material was cDNA or gDNA derived from T cells, B-cell-depleted T cells, or PBMCs.

Per the study methods: Estimates of nucleated cell counts were drawn from the amplification of reference gene primers. Sequencing was performed with immunoSEQ multiplex PCR; in TCRdb, only in-frame clones are kept and a portion is missing. Clone size and the V and J calls come from that table; the DNA yielded D and trimming. Among fewer than 350,000 clones listed, 85% were seen once. V lost 4 bases, J lost 0 bases, and 9 bases lay in between. The CDR3 totals 14 residues. The germline gives CDR1 MNHEY, CDR2 SVGEGT. The sequenced sample consisted of peripheral blood. The chain links TRBV6-2 or TRBV6-3 to TRBJ1-1, with a weak D call TRBD1 (6 bases). The sequence came from a woman between 45 and 60 years old with active or convalescent COVID-19. CDR3 sequence: CASSWDNMNTEAFF. CDR3 sequence (DNA): TGTGCCAGCAGTTGGGACAACATGAACACTGAAGCTTTCTTT.